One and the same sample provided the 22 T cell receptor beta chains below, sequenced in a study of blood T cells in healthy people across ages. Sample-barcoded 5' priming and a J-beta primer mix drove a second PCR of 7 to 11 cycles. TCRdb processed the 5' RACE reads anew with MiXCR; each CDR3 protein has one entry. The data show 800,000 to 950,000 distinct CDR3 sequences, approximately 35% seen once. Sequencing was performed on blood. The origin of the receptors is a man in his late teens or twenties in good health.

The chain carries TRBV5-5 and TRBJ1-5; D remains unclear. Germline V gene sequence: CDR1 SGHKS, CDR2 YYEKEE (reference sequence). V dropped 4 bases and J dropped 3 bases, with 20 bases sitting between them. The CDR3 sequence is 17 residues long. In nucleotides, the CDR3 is TGTGCCAGCAGCCCGGACCGGTTCACCGGGGTCAATCAGCCCCAGCATTTT. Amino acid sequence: CASSPDRFTGVNQPQHF.

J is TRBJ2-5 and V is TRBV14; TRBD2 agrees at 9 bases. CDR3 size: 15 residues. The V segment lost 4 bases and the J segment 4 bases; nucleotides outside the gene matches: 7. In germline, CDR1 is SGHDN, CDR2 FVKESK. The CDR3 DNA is TGTGCCAGCAGCCCTCCTGGACTAGCGAGAGAGACCCAGTACTTC. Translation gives CASSPPGLARETQYF.

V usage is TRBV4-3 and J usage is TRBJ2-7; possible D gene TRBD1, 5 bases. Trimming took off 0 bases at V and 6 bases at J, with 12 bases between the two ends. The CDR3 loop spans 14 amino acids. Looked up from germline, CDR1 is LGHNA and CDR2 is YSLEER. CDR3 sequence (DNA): TGCGCCAGCAGCCAAGACGGGTCTCAGGGCGAGCAGTACTTC. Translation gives CASSQDGSQGEQYF.

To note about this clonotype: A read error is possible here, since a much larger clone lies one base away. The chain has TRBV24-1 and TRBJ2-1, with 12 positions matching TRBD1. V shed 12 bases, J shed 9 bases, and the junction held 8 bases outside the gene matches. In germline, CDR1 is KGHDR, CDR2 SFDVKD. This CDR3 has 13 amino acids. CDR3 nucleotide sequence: TGTGCCTCCGCGGGACAGGGGGCGTGTGAGCAGTTCTTC. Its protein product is CASAGQGACEQFF.

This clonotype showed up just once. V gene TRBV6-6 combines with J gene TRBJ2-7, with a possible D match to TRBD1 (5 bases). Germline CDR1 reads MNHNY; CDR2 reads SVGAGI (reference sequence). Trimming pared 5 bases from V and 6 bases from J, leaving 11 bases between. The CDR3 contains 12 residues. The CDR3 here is CASSTQGSEQYF. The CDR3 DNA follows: TGTGCCAGCAGTACCCAGGGAAGCGAGCAGTACTTC.

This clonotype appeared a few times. CDR3 residues: CASSLGMESEQYF. Here the CDR3 DNA reads TGTGCCAGCAGCTTGGGAATGGAGAGTGAGCAGTACTTC. V gene TRBV7-7 combines with J gene TRBJ2-5; D is unclear. CDR3 length: 13 residues. The V end lost 3 bases, the J end lost 11 bases, and 16 bases lay between the germline ends. From germline, CDR1 is SSHAT and CDR2 FNYEAQ (reference sequence).

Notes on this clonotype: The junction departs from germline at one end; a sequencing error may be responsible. The CDR3 DNA reads TGCGCCAGCAACTTGCAGCAGGACAGGCAGGGCGAGCAGTACTTC. Protein product: CASNLQQDRQGEQYF. The chain carries TRBV5-1 and TRBJ2-7; 7 nucleotides match TRBD1. The CDR3 extends over 15 amino acids. Germline V gene data show CDR1 as SGHRS and CDR2 as YFSETQ.

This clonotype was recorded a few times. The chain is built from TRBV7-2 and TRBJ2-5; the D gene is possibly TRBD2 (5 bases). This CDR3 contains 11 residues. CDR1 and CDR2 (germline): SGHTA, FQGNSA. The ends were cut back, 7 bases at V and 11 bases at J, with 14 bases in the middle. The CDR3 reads CASTLRWEQYF. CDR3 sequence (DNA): TGTGCCAGCACCCTCCGGTGGGAGCAGTACTTC.

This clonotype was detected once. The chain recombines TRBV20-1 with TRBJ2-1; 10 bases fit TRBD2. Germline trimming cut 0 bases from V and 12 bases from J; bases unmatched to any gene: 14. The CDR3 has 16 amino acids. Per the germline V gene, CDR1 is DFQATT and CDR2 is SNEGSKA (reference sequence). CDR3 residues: CSARDKILAGAVGQFF. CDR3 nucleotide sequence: TGCAGTGCTAGAGATAAGATCCTAGCGGGGGCCGTGGGGCAGTTCTTC.

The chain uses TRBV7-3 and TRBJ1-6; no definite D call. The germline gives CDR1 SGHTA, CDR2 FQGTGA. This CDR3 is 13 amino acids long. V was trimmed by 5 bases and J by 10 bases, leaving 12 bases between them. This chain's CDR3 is CASSPSLTSPLHF. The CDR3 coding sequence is TGTGCCAGCAGCCCTTCATTAACGTCACCCCTCCACTTT.

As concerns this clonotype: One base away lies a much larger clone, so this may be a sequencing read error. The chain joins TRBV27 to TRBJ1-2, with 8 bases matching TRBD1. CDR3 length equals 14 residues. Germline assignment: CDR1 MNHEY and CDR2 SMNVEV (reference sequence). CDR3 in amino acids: CACSFLTGGYGYTF. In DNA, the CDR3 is TGTGCCTGCAGTTTCCTTACAGGGGGCTATGGCTACACCTTC.

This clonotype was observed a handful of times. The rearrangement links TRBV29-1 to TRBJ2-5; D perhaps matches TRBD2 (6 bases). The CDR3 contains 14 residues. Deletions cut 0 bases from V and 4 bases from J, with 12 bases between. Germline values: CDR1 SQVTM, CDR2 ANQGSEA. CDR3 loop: CSVEDRVGGETQYF. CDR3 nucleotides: TGCAGCGTTGAAGACAGGGTGGGAGGAGAGACCCAGTACTTC.

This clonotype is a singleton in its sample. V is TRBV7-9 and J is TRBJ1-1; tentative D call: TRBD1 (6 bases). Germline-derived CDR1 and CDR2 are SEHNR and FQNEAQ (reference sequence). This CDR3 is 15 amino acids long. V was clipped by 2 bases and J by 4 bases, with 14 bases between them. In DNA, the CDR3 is TGTGCCAGCAGCTTATATACAGGGTTGGCCACTGAAGCTTTCTTT. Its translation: CASSLYTGLATEAFF.

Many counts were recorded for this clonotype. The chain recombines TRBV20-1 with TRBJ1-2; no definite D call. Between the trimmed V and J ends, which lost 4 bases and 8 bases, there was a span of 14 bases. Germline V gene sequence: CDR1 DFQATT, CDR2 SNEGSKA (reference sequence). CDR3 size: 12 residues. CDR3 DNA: TGCAGTGCTAAGGCGGGTTATGGGGGCTACACCTTC. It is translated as CSAKAGYGGYTF.

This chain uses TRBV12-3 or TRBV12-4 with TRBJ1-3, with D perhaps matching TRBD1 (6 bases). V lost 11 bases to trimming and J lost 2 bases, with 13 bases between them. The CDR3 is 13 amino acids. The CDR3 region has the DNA TGTGCCCAGGGGACGGGGGCTGGAAACACCATATATTTT. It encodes CAQGTGAGNTIYF.

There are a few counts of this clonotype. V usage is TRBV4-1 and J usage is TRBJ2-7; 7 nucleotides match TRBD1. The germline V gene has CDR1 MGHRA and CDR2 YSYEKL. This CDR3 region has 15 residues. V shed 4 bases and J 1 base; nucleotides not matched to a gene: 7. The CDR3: CASSRYMDRSYEQYF. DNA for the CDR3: TGCGCCAGCAGCCGATATATGGACAGGTCCTACGAGCAGTACTTC.

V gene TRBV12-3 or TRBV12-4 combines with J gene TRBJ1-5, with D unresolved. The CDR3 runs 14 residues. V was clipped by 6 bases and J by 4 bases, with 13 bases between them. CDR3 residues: CASRLAGPNQPQHF. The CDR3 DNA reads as TGTGCCAGCAGGTTGGCAGGCCCTAATCAGCCCCAGCATTTT.

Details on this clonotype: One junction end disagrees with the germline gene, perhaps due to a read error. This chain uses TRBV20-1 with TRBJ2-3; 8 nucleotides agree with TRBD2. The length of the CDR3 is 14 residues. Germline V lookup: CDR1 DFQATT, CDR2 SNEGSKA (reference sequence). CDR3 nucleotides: TGCAGTGCTAGAGGGACTAGCAGCCCAGATACGCGGTATTTT. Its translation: CSARGTSSPDTRYF.

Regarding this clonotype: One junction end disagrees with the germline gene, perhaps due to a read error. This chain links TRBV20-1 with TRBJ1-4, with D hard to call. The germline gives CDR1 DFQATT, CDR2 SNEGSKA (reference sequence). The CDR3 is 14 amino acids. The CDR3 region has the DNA TGCAGTGCTAGCCAGGTCCAAACTAATGAAATACTGTTTTTT. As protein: CSASQVQTNEILFF.

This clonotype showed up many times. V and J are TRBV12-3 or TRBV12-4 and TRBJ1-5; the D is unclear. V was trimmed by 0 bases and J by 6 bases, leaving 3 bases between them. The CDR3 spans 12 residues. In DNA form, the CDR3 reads TGTGCCAGCAGTTTAGCCCGTCAGCCCCAGCATTTT. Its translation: CASSLARQPQHF.

Written as DNA, the CDR3 is TGTGCCAGCCGTCCGGGGACGGGGGCAGATACGCAGTATTTT. This translates into CASRPGTGADTQYF. The V gene is TRBV12-3 or TRBV12-4, the J gene TRBJ2-3, with D maybe TRBD2 (6 bases). Deletions cut 8 bases from V and 4 bases from J, with 16 bases between. The CDR3 covers 14 residues.

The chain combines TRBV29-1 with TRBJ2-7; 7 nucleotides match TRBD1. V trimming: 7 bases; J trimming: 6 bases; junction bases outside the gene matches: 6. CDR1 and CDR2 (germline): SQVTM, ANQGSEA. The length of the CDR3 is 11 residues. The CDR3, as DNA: TGCAGCGCCACCGACAGGGTCGAGCAGTACTTC. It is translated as CSATDRVEQYF.